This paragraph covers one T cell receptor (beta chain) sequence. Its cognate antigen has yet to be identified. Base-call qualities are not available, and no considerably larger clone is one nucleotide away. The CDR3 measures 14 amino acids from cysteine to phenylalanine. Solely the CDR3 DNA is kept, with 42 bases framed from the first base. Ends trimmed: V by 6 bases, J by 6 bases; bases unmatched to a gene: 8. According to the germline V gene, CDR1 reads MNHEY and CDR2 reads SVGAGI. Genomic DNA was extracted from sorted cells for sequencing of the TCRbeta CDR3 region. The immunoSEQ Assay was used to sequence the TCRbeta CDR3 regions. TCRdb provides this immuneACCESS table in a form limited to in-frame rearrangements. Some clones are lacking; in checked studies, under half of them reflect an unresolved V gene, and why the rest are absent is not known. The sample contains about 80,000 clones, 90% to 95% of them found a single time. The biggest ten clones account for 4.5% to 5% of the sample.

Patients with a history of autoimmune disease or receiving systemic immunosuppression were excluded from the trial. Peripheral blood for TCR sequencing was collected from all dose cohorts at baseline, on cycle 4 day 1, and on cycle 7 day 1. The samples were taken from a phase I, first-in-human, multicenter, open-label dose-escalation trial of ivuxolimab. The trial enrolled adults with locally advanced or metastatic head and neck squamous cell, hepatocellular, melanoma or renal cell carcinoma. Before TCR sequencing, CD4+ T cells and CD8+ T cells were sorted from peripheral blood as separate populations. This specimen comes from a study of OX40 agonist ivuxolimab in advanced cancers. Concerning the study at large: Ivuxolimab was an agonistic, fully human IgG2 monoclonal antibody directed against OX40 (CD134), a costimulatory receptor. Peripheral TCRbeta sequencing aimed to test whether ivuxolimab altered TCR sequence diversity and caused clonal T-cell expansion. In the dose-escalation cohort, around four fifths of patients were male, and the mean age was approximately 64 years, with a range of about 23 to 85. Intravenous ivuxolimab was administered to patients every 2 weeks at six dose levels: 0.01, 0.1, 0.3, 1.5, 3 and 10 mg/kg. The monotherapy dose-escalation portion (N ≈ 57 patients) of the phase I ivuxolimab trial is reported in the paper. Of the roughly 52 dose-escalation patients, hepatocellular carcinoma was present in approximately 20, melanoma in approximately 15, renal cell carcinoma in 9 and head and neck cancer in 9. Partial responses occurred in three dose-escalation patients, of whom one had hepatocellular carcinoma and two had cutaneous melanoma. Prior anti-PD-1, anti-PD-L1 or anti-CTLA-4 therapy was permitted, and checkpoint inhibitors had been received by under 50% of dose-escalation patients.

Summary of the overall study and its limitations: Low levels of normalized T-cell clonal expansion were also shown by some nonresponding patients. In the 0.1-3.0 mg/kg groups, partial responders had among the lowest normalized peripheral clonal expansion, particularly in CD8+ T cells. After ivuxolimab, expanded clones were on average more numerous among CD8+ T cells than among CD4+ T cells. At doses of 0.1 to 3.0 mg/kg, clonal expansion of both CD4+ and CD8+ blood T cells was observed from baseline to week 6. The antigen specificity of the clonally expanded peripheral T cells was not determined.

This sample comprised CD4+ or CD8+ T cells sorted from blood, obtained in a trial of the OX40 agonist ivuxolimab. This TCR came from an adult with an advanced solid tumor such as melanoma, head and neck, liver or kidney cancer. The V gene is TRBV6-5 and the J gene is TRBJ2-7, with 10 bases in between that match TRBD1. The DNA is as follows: TGTGCCAGCAGAAAACGACAGGGGGCGTTCGAGCAGTACTTC. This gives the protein CASRKRQGAFEQYF.